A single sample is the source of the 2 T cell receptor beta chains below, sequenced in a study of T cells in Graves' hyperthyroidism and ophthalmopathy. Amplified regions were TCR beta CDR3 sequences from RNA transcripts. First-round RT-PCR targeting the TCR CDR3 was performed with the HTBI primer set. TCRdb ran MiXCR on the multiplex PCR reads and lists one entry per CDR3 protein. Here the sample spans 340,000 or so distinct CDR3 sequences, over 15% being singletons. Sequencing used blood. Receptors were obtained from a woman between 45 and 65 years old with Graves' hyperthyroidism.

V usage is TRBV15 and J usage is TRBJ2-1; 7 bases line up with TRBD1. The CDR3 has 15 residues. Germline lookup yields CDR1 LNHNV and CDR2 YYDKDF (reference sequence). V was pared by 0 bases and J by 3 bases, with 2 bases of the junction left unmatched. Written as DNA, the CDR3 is TGTGCCACCAGCAGAGAGACAGGGATCTACAATGAGCAGTTCTTC. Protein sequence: CATSRETGIYNEQFF.

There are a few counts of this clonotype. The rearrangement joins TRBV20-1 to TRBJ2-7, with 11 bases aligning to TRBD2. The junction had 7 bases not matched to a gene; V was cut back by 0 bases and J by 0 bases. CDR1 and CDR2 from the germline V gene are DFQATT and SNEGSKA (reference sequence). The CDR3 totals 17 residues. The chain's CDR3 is CSARDLLAGAPSYEQYF. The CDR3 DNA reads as TGCAGTGCTAGAGATCTACTAGCGGGAGCCCCCTCCTACGAGCAGTACTTC.